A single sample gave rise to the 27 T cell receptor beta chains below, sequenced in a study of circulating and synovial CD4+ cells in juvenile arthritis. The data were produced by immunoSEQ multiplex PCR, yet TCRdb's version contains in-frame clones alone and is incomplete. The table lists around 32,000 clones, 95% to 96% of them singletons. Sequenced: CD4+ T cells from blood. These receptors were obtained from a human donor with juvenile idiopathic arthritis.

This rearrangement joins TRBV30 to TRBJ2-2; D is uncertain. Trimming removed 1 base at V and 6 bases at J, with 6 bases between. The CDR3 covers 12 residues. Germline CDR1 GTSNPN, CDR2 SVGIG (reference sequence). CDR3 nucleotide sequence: TGTGCCTGGAGTGCGGAGTCCGGGGAGCTGTTTTTT. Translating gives CAWSAESGELFF.

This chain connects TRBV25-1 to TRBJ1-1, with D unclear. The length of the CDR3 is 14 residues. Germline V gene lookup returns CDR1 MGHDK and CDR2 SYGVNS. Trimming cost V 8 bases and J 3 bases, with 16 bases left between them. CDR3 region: CASAADEIDTEAFF. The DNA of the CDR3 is TGTGCCAGCGCAGCGGACGAAATAGACACTGAAGCTTTCTTT.

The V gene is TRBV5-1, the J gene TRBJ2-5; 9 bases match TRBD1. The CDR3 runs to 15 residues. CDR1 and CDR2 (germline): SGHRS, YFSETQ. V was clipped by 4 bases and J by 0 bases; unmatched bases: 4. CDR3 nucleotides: TGCGCCAGCAGCAACCGGGACAGGGACCAAGAGACCCAGTACTTC. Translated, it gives CASSNRDRDQETQYF.

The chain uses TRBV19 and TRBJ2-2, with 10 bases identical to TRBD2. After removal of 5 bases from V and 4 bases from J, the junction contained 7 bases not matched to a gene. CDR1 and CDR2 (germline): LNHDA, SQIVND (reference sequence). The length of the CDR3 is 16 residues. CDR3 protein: CASSASGSGGTGELFF. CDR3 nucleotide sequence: TGTGCCAGTAGTGCTAGCGGGAGCGGCGGCACCGGGGAGCTGTTTTTT.

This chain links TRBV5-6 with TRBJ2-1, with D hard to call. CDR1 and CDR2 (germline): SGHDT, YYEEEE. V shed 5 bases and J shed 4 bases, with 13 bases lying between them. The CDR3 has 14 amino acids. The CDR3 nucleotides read TGTGCCAGCAGTAAGCTGGTCGGGTACAATGAGCAGTTCTTC. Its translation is CASSKLVGYNEQFF.

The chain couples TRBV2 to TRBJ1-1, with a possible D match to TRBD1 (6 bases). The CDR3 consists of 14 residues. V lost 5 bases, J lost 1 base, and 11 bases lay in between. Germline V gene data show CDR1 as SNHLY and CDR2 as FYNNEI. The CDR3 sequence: CASSSIQGNTEAFF. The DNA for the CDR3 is TGTGCCAGCAGTTCTATACAGGGGAACACTGAAGCTTTCTTT. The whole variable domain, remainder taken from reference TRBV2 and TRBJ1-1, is EPEVTQTPSHQVTQMGQEVILRCVPISNHLYFYWYRQILGQKVEFLVSFYNNEISEKSEIFDDQFSVERPDGSNFTLKIRSTKLEDSAMYFCASSSIQGNTEAFFGQGTRLTVV.

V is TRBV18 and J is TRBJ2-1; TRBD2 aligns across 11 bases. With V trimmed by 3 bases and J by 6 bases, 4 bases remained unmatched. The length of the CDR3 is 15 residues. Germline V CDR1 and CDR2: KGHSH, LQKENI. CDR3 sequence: CASSPGTSGGNEQFF. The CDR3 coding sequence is TGTGCCAGCTCACCGGGTACTAGCGGGGGCAATGAGCAGTTCTTC.

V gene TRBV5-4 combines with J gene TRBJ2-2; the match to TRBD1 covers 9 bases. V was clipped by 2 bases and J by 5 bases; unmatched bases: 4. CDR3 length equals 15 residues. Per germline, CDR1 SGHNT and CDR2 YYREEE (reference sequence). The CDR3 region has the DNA TGTGCCAGCAGCTTCGACAGGGGGTATACCGGGGAGCTGTTTTTT. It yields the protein CASSFDRGYTGELFF.

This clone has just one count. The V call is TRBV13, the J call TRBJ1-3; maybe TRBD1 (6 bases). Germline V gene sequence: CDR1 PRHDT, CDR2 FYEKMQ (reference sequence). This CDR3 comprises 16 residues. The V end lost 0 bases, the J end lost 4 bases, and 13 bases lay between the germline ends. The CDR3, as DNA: TGTGCCAGCAGCTTAGGGTCAGGGGTTAGAGGAAACACCATATATTTT. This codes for CASSLGSGVRGNTIYF.

CDR3 DNA sequence: TGTGCCAGCAGCTTAGGGTTGGGCAGGACTCATTCACCCCTCCACTTT. This codes for CASSLGLGRTHSPLHF. This chain connects TRBV7-8 to TRBJ1-6; D is unresolved. The CDR3 covers 16 residues. The V gene's germline CDR1 is SGHVS and CDR2 FQNEAQ. V was clipped by 1 base and J by 8 bases, with 15 bases between them. Variable domain in full (rest from reference TRBV7-8 and TRBJ1-6): GAGVSQSPRYKVAKRGQDVALRCDPISGHVSLFWYQQALGQGPEFLTYFQNEAQLDKSGLPSDRFFAERPEGSVSTLKIQRTQQEDSAVYLCASSLGLGRTHSPLHFGNGTRLTVT.

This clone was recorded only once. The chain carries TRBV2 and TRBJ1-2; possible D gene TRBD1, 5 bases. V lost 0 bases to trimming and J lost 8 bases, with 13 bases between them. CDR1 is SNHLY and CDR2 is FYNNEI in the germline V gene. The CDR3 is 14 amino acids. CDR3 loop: CASSEAGRVGGYTF. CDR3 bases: TGTGCCAGCAGTGAAGCAGGCAGGGTGGGAGGCTACACCTTC.

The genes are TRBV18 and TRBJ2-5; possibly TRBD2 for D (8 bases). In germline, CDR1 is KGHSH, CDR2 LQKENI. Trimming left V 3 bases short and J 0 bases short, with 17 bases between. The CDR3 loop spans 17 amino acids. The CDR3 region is CASSPPGRGRNQETQYF. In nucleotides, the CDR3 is TGTGCCAGCTCACCCCCCGGGAGGGGGCGTAACCAAGAGACCCAGTACTTC.

CDR3 DNA: TGTGCCTGGAGTACTACGGGGGGACGGGCTAATGAAAAACTGTTTTTT. Translated: CAWSTTGGRANEKLFF. This chain links TRBV30 with TRBJ1-4, with D perhaps matching TRBD1 (5 bases). The CDR3 contains 16 residues. Germline loops: CDR1 GTSNPN, CDR2 SVGIG (reference sequence). V gave up 2 bases and J gave up 3 bases, with 16 bases separating them.

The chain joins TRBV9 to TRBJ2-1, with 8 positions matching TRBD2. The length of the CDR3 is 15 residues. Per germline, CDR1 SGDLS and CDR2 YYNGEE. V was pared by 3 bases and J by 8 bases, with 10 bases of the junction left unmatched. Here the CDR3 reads CASSGGTRGGDEQFF. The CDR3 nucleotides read TGTGCCAGCAGCGGAGGGACTAGGGGAGGGGATGAGCAGTTCTTC.

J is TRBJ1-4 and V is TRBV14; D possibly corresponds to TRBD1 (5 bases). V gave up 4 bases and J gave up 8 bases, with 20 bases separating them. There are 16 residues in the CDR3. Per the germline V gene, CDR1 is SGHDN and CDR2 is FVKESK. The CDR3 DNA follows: TGTGCCAGCAGCCCCCTCGGCCCCCCCGGGGGAGAAAAACTGTTTTTT. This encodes CASSPLGPPGGEKLFF.

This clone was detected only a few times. DNA of the CDR3: TGTGCCAGCAGCTTGGGGGGACAGGGTTCGGAAAAACTGTTTTTT. It is translated as CASSLGGQGSEKLFF. The gene calls are TRBV5-4 and TRBJ1-4, with 9 nucleotides matching TRBD1. The CDR3 loop spans 15 amino acids. Germline trimming cut 0 bases from V and 8 bases from J; bases unmatched to any gene: 5. Germline-derived CDR1 and CDR2 are SGHNT and YYREEE (reference sequence). Drawing the rest from reference TRBV5-4 and TRBJ1-4, the complete variable domain is ETGVTQSPTHLIKTRGQQVTLRCSSQSGHNTVSWYQQALGQGPQFIFQYYREEENGRGNFPPRFSGLQFPNYSSELNVNALELDDSALYLCASSLGGQGSEKLFFGSGTQLSVL.

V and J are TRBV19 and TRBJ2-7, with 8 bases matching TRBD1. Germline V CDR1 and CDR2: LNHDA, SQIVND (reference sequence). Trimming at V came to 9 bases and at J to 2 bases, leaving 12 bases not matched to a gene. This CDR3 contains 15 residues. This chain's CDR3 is CASSTGGNLAYEQYF. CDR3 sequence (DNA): TGTGCCAGCTCCACAGGGGGAAACCTGGCCTACGAGCAGTACTTC.

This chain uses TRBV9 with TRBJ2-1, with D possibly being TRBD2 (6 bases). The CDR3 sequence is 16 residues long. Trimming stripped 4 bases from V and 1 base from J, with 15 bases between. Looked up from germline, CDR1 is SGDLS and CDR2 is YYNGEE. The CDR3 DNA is TGTGCCAGCAGCCCCCAAATTGGGAGGTCCTACAATGAGCAGTTCTTC. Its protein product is CASSPQIGRSYNEQFF. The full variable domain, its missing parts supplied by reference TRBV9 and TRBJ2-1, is DSGVTQTPKHLITATGQRVTLRCSPRSGDLSVYWYQQSLDQGLQFLIQYYNGEERAKGNILERFSAQQFPDLHSELNLSSLELGDSALYFCASSPQIGRSYNEQFFGPGTRLTVL.

The CDR3 reads CASGTGIGNEQFF. The CDR3, as DNA: TGTGCCAGCGGAACAGGGATTGGCAATGAGCAGTTCTTC. This chain links TRBV7-2 with TRBJ2-1; D is perhaps TRBD1 (6 bases). V was trimmed by 8 bases and J by 6 bases, leaving 14 bases between them. Per the germline V gene, CDR1 is SGHTA and CDR2 is FQGNSA. This CDR3 is 13 amino acids long.

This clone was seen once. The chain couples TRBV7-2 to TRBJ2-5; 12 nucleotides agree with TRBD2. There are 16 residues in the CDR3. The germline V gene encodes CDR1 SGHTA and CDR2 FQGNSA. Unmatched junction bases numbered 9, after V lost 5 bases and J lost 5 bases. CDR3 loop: CASSQLAGGPRETQYF. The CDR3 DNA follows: TGTGCCAGCAGCCAACTAGCGGGGGGCCCGAGGGAGACCCAGTACTTC.

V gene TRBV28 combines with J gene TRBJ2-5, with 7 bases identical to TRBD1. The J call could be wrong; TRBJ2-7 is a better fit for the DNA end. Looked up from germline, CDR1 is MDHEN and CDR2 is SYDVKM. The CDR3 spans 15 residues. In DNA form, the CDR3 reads TGTGCCAGCAGTCAGACAGGGACCCTGACCTACGAGCAGTACTTC. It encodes CASSQTGTLTYEQYF.

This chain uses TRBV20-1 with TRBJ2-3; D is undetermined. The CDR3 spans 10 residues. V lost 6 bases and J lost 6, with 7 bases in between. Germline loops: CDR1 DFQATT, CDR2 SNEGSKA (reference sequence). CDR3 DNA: TGCAGTGCGTGGCGGGATACGCAGTATTTT. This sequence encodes CSAWRDTQYF.

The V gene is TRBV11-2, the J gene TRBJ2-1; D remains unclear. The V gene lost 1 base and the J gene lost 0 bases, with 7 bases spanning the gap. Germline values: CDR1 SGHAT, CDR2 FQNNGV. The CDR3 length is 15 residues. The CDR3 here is CASSLVRNSYNEQFF. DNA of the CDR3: TGTGCCAGCAGCTTAGTGCGGAACTCCTACAATGAGCAGTTCTTC.

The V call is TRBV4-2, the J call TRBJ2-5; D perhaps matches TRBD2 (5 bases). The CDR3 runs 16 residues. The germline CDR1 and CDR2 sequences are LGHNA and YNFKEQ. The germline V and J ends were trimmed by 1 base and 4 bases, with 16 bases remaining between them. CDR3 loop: CASSQGGSGVSETQYF. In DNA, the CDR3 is TGTGCCAGCAGCCAAGGAGGATCCGGGGTTTCAGAGACCCAGTACTTC.

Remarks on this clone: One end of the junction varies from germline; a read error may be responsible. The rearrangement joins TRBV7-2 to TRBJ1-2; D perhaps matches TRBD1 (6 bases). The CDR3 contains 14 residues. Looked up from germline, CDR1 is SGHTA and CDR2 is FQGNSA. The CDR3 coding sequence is TGTGCCAGCAGCTCCTCCACAGGGACGAGAGGCTACCCCTTC. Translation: CASSSSTGTRGYPF. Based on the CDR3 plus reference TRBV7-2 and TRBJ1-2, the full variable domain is GAGVSQSPSNKVTEKGKDVELRCDPISGHTALYWYRQSLGQGLEFLIYFQGNSAPDKSGLPSDRFSAERTGGSVSTLTIQRTQQEDSAVYLCASSSSTGTRGYPFGSGTRLTVV.

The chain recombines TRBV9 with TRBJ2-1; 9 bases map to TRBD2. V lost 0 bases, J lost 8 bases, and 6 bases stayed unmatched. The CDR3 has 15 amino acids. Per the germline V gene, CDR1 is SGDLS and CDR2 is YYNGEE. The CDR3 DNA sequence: TGTGCCAGCAGCGTAGGCGGGGGGGCCGGGGATGAGCAGTTCTTC. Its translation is CASSVGGGAGDEQFF.

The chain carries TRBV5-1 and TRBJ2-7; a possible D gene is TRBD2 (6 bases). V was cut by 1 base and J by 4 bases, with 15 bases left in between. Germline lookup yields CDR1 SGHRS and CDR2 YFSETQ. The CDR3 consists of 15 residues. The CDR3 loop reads CASSLYFSSEYEQYF. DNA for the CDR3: TGCGCCAGCAGCTTGTACTTTTCTAGCGAATACGAGCAGTACTTC.